Below, 10 T cell receptor beta chains from the same sample are listed, as sequenced in a study of CD8+ T cells in alopecia areata. The sequencing template was cDNA reverse transcribed from extracted RNA. Profiled with immunoSEQ multiplex PCR; TCRdb holds only in-frame clones, not every one. This sample has approximately 280,000 clones, each found more than once. It was with CD4, CD8alpha, NKG2D, NKG2ACE and other markers that pooled cutaneous lymph node cells were sorted. Sequencing was carried out using CD4+ T cells sorted from a lymph node. Receptors originate from a C3H/HeJ mouse with alopecia areata. The MHC haplotype recorded for the strain is H2-k.

In the case of this clone: The genes are named according to mouse. Read coverage stops 4 residues before the CDR3 terminus; the germline J gene supplies the remainder. This sample also contains other DNA sequences that code for the same CDR3. V gene TRBV29 combines with J gene TRBJ1-2, with D perhaps TRBD1 (6 bases). The CDR3 is 14 amino acids. Germline values: CDR1 MSHET, CDR2 SYDVDS. Trimming shortened V by 3 bases and J by 0 bases, and 8 bases separated the two germline ends. CDR3 protein: CASSLGTTNSDYTF. CDR3 DNA (partial): TGTGCTAGCAGTTTGGGGACAACAAACTCC.

This clone has only a few counts. Gene labels here are mouse ones. The CDR3 end lies 4 residues beyond the end of the read and is filled in from the germline J gene. The V gene is TRBV14, the J gene TRBJ2-1; 7 bases map to TRBD2. With 0 bases clipped from V and 4 bases from J, the junction kept 4 bases outside the gene matches. The CDR3 has 15 amino acids. CDR1 is SGHDT, CDR2 FRDEAV, per germline. The covered CDR3 bases are TGTGCCAGCAGTTTCTACACTGGGGAGTATGCT. Its protein is CASSFYTGEYA. The full CDR3 is CASSFYTGEYAEQFF.

As for this clone: Mouse names are used for the genes. The read terminates 4 residues before the CDR3 end, so the remaining end is supplied by the germline J gene. The chain uses TRBV1 and TRBJ2-3, with 7 nucleotides matching TRBD2. CDR3 length: 16 amino acids. V lost 3 bases and J lost 2; bases outside the gene matches: 8. Germline V gene sequence: CDR1 NSQYPW, CDR2 LRSPGD (reference sequence). This chain's CDR3 is CTCSAPPGGVAETLYF. The DNA read from the CDR3 is TGCACCTGCAGTGCCCCTCCTGGGGGAGTTGCAGAA.

This clone was picked up a small number of times. Germline and genes here are mouse. Other DNA sequences in the sample encode the same CDR3. Partial CDR3 DNA: TGTGCCAGCAGTATTCAGAGTAACTATGCT. Translation gives CASSIQSNYA. The entire CDR3 reads CASSIQSNYAEQFF. V usage is TRBV19 and J usage is TRBJ2-1; D ambiguous. The read finishes 4 residues shy of the CDR3 end, and the germline J gene is used to complete it. The CDR3 is 14 residues long. With 2 bases removed from V and 0 bases from J, the gap between germline ends came to 6 bases. The germline V gene has CDR1 FNHDT and CDR2 SITEND (reference sequence).

This clone was observed a handful of times. Mouse gene names apply. The CDR3 end is not reached by the read, which stops 4 residues before it; the germline J gene fills it in. V usage is TRBV13-1 and J usage is TRBJ2-5; 7 bases are shared with TRBD1. CDR1 is NSHNY and CDR2 is SYGAGN in the germline V gene. The CDR3 loop spans 16 amino acids. The CDR3 bases that were read are TGTGCCAGCAGTGATGCCCCACGGGACAGTAAAGAC. Its protein product is CASSDAPRDSKD. The whole CDR3 is CASSDAPRDSKDTQYF.

This clone showed up just a few times. Gene and germline names: mouse. The read ends 4 residues early relative to the CDR3; the germline J gene fills the gap. The chain joins TRBV13-3 to TRBJ2-7; D remains unclear. The length of the CDR3 is 13 residues. With 2 bases removed from V and 0 bases from J, the gap between germline ends came to 6 bases. Germline V gene data show CDR1 as NNHDY and CDR2 as SYVADS. CDR3 DNA (partial): TGTGCCAGCAGTGAGACAATCTCCTAT. Protein product: CASSETISY. The full CDR3 protein is CASSETISYEQYF.

In regard to this clone: The gene names given are mouse names. The read finishes 4 residues shy of the CDR3 end, and the germline J gene is used to complete it. Within the sample, other DNA sequences also encode this same CDR3. The chain combines TRBV13-1 with TRBJ2-5; TRBD2 is a possible D gene (5 bases). The CDR3 is 14 residues long. Germline CDR1 is NSHNY and CDR2 is SYGAGN. V was pared by 0 bases and J by 3 bases, with 8 bases between. This CDR3 reads CASSDAPGQDTQYF. The CDR3 bases that were read are TGTGCCAGCAGTGATGCCCCTGGGCAAGAC.

About this clone itself: These gene names are mouse names. With the read ending 4 residues before the CDR3 end, the germline J gene is used to fill in that end. The V and J genes are TRBV1 and TRBJ2-1; D is perhaps TRBD2 (6 bases). The V gene lost 1 base and the J gene lost 1 base, with 11 bases spanning the gap. Germline V gene sequence: CDR1 NSQYPW, CDR2 LRSPGD (reference sequence). The CDR3 length is 16 residues. CDR3 sequence reads: CTCSAGVGENYAEQFF. Partial CDR3 DNA: TGCACCTGCAGTGCAGGAGTGGGGGAAAACTATGCT.

As regards this clone: Genes here carry mouse names. The read falls 4 residues short of the CDR3 end, and the missing part is taken from the germline J gene. The rearrangement links TRBV19 to TRBJ2-5; D remains unclear. The CDR3 totals 12 residues. CDR1 is FNHDT, CDR2 SITEND, per germline (reference sequence). CDR3 region: CASSTRRDTQYF. CDR3 bases read: TGTGCCAGCAGTACCCGCAGAGAC.

Remarks on this clone: The gene names here belong to mouse. The CDR3 end lies 4 residues beyond the end of the read and is filled in from the germline J gene. The same CDR3 arises from other DNA sequences in this sample as well. The rearrangement links TRBV31 to TRBJ2-1; 11 bases align to TRBD1. Losses at the gene ends were 3 bases for V and 4 bases for J; bases not matched to a gene: 2. The CDR3 runs 14 residues. CDR1 and CDR2 from the germline V gene are GKSSPN and SITVG. The sequenced CDR3 bases are TGTGCCTGGAGCCGGGACAGGGGGTATGCT. Translated: CAWSRDRGYA. The whole CDR3 region reads CAWSRDRGYAEQFF.